This TCR beta chain was sequenced during a study of human T cells and chemical hapten exposure. Whole-study findings and limits: Controls formed significantly fewer large CDR3 similarity clusters than expanded TCRs did.

TCRdb reanalysed the RACE reads using MiXCR and keeps one entry per CDR3 protein. Among about 110,000 distinct CDR3 sequences listed, about 11% were seen once. In its sample, this clonotype was seen a few times. Its antigen is still unknown. Time point indicated: patch test 1, 2 weeks after DPC sensitization. As for treatment: therapeutic diphenylcyclopropenone sensitization with weekly scalp DPC. The CDR3 runs to 16 residues. The germline CDR1 and CDR2 sequences are LNHDA and SQIVND (reference sequence). Trimming cost V 6 bases and J 11 bases; bases outside gene matches: 19. Specimen: whole blood, collected in connection with sensitization to the hapten diphenylcyclopropenone (DPC). The clonotype originates from a woman aged 40-49 years with alopecia areata. Some clones in this sample may be carry-over from other donors' samples. The rearrangement links TRBV19 to TRBJ1-1; 9 bases fit TRBD1. This chain's CDR3 is CASRRKQGAATTEAFF. For the CDR3, the DNA is TGTGCCAGTAGGAGAAAACAGGGGGCTGCGACGACAGAGGCTTTCTTT.